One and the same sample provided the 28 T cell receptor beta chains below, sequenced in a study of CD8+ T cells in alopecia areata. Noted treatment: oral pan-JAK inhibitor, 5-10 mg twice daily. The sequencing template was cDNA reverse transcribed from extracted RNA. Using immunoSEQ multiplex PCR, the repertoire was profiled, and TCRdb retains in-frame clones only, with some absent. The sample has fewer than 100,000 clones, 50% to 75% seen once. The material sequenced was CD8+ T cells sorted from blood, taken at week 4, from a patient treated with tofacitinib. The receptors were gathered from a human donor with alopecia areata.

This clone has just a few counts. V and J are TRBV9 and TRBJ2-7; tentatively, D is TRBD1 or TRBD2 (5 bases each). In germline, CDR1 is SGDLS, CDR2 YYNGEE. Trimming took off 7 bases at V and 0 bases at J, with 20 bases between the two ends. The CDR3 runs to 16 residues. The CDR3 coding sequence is TGTGCCAGCGGGGGTGGGGACGGCCCCAGCTCCTACGAGCAGTACTTC. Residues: CASGGGDGPSSYEQYF.

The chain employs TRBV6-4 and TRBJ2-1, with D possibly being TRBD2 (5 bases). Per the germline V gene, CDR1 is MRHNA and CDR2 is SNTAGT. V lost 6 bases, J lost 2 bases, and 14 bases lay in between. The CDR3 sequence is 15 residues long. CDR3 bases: TGTGCCAGCAGCGTTGAAGCGGAAACCTACAATGAGCAGTTCTTC. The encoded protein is CASSVEAETYNEQFF.

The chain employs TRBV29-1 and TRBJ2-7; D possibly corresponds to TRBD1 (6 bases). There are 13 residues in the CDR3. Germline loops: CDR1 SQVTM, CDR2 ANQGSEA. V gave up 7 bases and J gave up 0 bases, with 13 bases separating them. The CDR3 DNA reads TGCAGCGCCGCGCAGGGGATCTCCTACGAGCAGTACTTC. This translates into CSAAQGISYEQYF.

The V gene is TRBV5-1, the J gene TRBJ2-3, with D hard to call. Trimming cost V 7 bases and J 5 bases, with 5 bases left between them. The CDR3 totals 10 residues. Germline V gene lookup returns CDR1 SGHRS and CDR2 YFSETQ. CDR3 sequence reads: CASLGDTQYF. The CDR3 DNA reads TGCGCCAGCCTGGGAGATACGCAGTATTTT.

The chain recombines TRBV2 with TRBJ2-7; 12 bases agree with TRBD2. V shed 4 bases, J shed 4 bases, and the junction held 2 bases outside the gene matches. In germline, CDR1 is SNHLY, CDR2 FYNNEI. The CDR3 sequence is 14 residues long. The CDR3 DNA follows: TGTGCCAGCAGTGCCGGGACTAGCGGGTACGAGCAGTACTTC. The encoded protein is CASSAGTSGYEQYF.

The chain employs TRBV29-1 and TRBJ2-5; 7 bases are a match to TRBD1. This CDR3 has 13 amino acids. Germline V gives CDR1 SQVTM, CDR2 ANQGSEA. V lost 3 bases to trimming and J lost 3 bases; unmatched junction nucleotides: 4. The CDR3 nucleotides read TGCAGCGTTGATTTCGGGACAGAAGAGACCCAGTACTTC. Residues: CSVDFGTEETQYF.

The CDR3: CASSWDGQGADIQETQYF. CDR3 sequence (DNA): TGCGCCAGCAGCTGGGACGGACAGGGGGCGGACATTCAAGAGACCCAGTACTTC. The rearrangement joins TRBV5-1 to TRBJ2-5, with 11 nucleotides matching TRBD1. Looked up from germline, CDR1 is SGHRS and CDR2 is YFSETQ. Trimming at V came to 3 bases and at J to 2 bases, leaving 12 bases not matched to a gene. This CDR3 contains 18 residues.

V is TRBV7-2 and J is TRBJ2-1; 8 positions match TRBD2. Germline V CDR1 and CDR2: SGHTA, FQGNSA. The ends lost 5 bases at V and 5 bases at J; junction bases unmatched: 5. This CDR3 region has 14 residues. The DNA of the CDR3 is TGTGCCAGCAGCCCCGCCGGGGGGGACAATGAGCAGTTCTTC. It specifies CASSPAGGDNEQFF. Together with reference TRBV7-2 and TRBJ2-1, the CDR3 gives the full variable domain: GAGVSQSPSNKVTEKGKDVELRCDPISGHTALYWYRQSLGQGLEFLIYFQGNSAPDKSGLPSDRFSAERTGGSVSTLTIQRTQQEDSAVYLCASSPAGGDNEQFFGPGTRLTVL.

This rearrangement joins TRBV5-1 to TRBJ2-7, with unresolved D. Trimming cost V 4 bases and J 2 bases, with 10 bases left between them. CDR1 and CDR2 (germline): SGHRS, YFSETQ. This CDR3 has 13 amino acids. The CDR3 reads CASSPEVTYEQYF. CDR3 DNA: TGCGCCAGCAGCCCCGAGGTGACCTACGAGCAGTACTTC.

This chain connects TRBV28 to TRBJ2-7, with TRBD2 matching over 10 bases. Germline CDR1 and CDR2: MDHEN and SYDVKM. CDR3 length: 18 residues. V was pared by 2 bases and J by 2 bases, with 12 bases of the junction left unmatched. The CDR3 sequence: CASSLATSGTDSPYEQYF. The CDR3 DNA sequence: TGTGCCAGCAGTTTAGCTACTAGCGGGACCGATTCCCCCTACGAGCAGTACTTC.

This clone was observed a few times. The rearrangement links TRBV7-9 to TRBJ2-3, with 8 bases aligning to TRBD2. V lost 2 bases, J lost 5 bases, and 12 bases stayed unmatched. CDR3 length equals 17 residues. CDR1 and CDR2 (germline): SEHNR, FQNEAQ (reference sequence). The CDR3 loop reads CASSLKASGPEGDTQYF. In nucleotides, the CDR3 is TGTGCCAGCAGCTTAAAGGCTAGCGGGCCAGAGGGAGATACGCAGTATTTT.

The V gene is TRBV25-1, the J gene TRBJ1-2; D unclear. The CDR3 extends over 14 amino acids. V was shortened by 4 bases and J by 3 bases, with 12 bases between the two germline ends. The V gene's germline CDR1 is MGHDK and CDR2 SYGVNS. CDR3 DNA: TGTGCCAGCAGTGGCGGCGGAGCGGACTATGGCTACACCTTC. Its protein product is CASSGGGADYGYTF.

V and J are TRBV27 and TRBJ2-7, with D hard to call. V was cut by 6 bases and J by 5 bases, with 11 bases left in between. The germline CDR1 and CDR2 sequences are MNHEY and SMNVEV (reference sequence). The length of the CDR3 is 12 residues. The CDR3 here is CASSSRVDEQYF. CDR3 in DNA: TGTGCCAGCAGCTCTCGGGTTGACGAGCAGTACTTC.

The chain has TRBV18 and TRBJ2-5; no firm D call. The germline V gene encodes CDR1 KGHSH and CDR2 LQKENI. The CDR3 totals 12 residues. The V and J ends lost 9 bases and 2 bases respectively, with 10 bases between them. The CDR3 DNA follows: TGTGCCAGTAACGGGCAGCAAGAGACCCAGTACTTC. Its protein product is CASNGQQETQYF.

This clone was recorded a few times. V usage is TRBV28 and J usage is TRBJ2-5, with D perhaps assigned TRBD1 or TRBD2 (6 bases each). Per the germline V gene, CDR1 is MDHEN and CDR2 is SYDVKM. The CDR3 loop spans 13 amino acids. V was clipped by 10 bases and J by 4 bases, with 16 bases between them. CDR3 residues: CATHRGEAETQYF. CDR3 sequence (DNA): TGTGCCACTCATAGGGGGGAGGCAGAGACCCAGTACTTC. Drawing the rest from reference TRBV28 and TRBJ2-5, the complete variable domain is DVKVTQSSRYLVKRTGEKVFLECVQDMDHENMFWYRQDPGLGLRLIYFSYDVKMKEKGDIPEGYSVSREKKERFSLILESASTNQTSMYLCATHRGEAETQYFGPGTRLLVL.

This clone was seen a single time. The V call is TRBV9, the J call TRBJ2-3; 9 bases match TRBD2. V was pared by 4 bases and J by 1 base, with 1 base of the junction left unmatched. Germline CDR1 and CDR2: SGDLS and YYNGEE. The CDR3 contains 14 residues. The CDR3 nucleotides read TGTGCCAGCAGCCCTAGCGGGGGCACAGATACGCAGTATTTT. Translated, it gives CASSPSGGTDTQYF.

Here the CDR3 reads CASSLGRLPGSYEQYF. CDR3 nucleotides: TGTGCCAGCAGCTTAGGAAGATTGCCCGGATCCTACGAGCAGTACTTC. V is TRBV7-2 and J is TRBJ2-7, with no clear D. Germline V gene lookup returns CDR1 SGHTA and CDR2 FQGNSA. Trimming removed 1 base at V and 1 base at J, with 14 bases between. The CDR3 loop spans 16 amino acids.

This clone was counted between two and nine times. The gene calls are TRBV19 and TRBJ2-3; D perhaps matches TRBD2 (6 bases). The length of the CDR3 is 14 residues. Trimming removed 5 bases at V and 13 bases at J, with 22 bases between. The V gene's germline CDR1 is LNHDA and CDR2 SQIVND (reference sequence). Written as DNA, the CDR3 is TGTGCCAGTAGTCCTCCCGAGGGACTGCGTCTAAAGTATTTT. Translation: CASSPPEGLRLKYF. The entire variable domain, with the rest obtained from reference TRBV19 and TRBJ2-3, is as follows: DGGITQSPKYLFRKEGQNVTLSCEQNLNHDAMYWYRQDPGQGLRLIYYSQIVNDFQKGDIAEGYSVSREKKESFPLTVTSAQKNPTAFYLCASSPPEGLRLKYFGPGTRLTVL.

CDR3 loop: CASTPCRTGTLWGYNEQFF. The CDR3 DNA reads as TGTGCCAGCACTCCTTGCAGGACAGGGACCCTATGGGGCTACAATGAGCAGTTCTTC. The chain has TRBV27 and TRBJ2-1; TRBD1 matches at 8 bases. The ends lost 7 bases at V and 3 bases at J; junction bases unmatched: 20. Germline V gives CDR1 MNHEY, CDR2 SMNVEV (reference sequence). This CDR3 is 19 amino acids long.

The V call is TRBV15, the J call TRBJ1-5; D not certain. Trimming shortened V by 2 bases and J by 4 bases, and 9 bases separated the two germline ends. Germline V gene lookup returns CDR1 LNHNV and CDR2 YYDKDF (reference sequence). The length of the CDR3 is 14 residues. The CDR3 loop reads CATSRLPENQPQHF. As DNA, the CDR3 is TGTGCCACCAGCAGACTACCCGAGAATCAGCCCCAGCATTTT.

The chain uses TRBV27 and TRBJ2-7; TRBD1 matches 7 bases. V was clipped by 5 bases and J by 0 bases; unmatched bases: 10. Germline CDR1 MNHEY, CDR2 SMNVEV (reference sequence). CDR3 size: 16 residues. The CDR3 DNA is TGTGCCAGCAGTGGAGGACCGACAGGGAGCTCCTACGAGCAGTACTTC. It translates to CASSGGPTGSSYEQYF.

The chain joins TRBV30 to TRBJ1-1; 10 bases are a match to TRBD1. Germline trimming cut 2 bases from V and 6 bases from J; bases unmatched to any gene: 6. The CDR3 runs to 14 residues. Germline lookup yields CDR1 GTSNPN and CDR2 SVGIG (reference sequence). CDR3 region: CAWSPGQGLAEAFF. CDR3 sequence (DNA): TGTGCCTGGAGTCCGGGACAGGGGTTGGCTGAAGCTTTCTTT.

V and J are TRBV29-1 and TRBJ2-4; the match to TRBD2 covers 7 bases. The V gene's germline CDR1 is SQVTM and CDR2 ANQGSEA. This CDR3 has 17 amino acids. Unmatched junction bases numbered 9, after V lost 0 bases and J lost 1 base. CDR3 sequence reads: CSVEDLRESYAKNIQYF. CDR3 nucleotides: TGCAGCGTTGAAGATCTGCGGGAGTCGTACGCCAAAAACATTCAGTACTTC. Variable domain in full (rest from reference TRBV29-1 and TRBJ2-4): SAVISQKPSRDICQRGTSLTIQCQVDSQVTMMFWYRQQPGQSLTLIATANQGSEATYESGFVIDKFPISRPNLTFSTLTVSNMSPEDSSIYLCSVEDLRESYAKNIQYFGAGTRLSVL.

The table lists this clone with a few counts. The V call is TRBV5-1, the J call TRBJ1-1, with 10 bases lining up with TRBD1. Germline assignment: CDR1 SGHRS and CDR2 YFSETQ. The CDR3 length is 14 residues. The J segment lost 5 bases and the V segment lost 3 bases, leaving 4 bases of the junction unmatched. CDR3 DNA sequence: TGCGCCAGCAGCTCGGGACAGGGGCGGACTGAAGCTTTCTTT. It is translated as CASSSGQGRTEAFF.

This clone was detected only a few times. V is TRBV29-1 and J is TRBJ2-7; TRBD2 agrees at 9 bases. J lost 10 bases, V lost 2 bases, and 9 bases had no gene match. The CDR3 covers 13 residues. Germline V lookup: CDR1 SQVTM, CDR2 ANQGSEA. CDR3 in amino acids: CSVEILAGAAQYF. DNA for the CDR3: TGCAGCGTTGAAATATTAGCGGGGGCCGCCCAGTACTTC.

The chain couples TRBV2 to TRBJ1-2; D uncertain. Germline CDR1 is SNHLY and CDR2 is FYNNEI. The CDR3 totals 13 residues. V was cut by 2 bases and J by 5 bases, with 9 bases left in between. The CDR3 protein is CASSERLTYGYTF. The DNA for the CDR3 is TGTGCCAGCAGTGAAAGGCTGACATATGGCTACACCTTC.

The CDR3 loop reads CASSSGTGTTSYTDTQYF. As DNA, the CDR3 is TGCGCCAGCAGCTCCGGGACAGGCACGACCTCCTACACAGATACGCAGTATTTT. The chain uses TRBV5-1 and TRBJ2-3, with 8 nucleotides matching TRBD1. V shed 3 bases and J 2 bases; nucleotides not matched to a gene: 14. CDR1 is SGHRS, CDR2 YFSETQ, per germline. CDR3 length: 18 residues.

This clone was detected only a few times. The chain's CDR3 is CASSPNDYEQFF. The CDR3 nucleotides read TGCGCCAGCAGCCCGAACGACTATGAGCAGTTCTTC. The chain recombines TRBV4-1 with TRBJ2-1, with unresolved D. CDR3 length equals 12 residues. CDR1 is MGHRA and CDR2 is YSYEKL in the germline V gene. The V end was cut by 4 bases, the J end by 8 bases, with 9 bases between.